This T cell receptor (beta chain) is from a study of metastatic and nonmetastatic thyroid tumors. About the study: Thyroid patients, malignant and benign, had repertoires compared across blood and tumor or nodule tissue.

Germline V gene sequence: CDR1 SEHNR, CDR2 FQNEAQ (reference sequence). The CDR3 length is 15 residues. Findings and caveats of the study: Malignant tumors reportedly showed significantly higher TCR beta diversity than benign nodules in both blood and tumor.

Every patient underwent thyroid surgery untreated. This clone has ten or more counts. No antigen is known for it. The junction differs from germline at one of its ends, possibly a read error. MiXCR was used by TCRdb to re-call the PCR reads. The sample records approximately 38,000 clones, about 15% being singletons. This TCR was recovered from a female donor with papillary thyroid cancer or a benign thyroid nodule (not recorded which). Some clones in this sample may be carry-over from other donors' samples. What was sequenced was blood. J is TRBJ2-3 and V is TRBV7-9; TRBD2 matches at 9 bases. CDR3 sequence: CASSTPGTSTDTQYF. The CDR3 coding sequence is TGTGCCAGCAGTACCCCCGGGACTAGCACCGATACGCAGTATTTT.